The rows below give T cell receptor beta chains drawn from one sample of a study of blood T cell repertoires in COVID-19. Measured with immunoSEQ multiplex PCR; TCRdb has only the in-frame clones, and not every one. The data contain about 400,000 clones, roughly 86% of them singletons. Source material: PBMCs or T cells enriched from blood (not recorded which). These receptors all come from a man aged 35-49 years in a cohort exposed to, infected with or recovered from COVID-19 (not recorded which). The CDR3 runs from the conserved cysteine through the conserved F or W. A D gene is named only where the DNA matches it firmly. Where a row states a size, it is once, few, many or the class of an expanded clone; other rows omit it.

d_call	v_call	clone_size	j_call	cdr3_nt	cdr3_aa
.	TRBV11-2	.	TRBJ1-4	TGTGCCAGCAGCTTTCGGGGGTCGCTTGGTGGTGAGCTGTTTTTT	CASSFRGSLGGELFF
.	TRBV30	.	TRBJ1-3	TGTGCCTGCGAAGCAGGGCACTCTGGAAACACCATATATTTT	CACEAGHSGNTIYF
TRBD2	TRBV2	.	TRBJ2-1	TGTGCCAGCGGACTAGCACTCTACAATGAGCAGTTCTTC	CASGLALYNEQFF
.	TRBV9	.	TRBJ2-7	TGTGCCAGCAGCGTAGGGGGGCCAGGTTACGAGCAGTACTTC	CASSVGGPGYEQYF
.	TRBV25-1	few	TRBJ2-1	TGTGCCAGCAGTGAATATGGCAGAGAGCAGTTCTTC	CASSEYGREQFF
.	TRBV3-1/TRBV3-2	.	TRBJ2-1	TGTGCCAGCAGTAAAAGGGGGGGCGACTCCTACAATGAGCAGTTCTTC	CASSKRGGDSYNEQFF
TRBD1	TRBV30	.	TRBJ1-1	TGTGCCTGGAGGTTCGGACAGGGTGGAAAGGCTGAAGCTTTCTTT	CAWRFGQGGKAEAFF
.	TRBV5-4	.	TRBJ2-7	TGTGCCAGCAGCTCACCCGGGGGCTACGAGCAGTACTTC	CASSSPGGYEQYF
TRBD1	TRBV11-2	.	TRBJ1-1	TGTGCCAGCAGCTTCACAGGGGGGACTGAAGCTTTCTTT	CASSFTGGTEAFF
TRBD1	TRBV9	.	TRBJ2-5	TGTGCCAGCAGCTCCAAGACAGGGGGTAGATTCGGAGAGACCCAGTACTTC	CASSSKTGGRFGETQYF
TRBD2	TRBV3-1/TRBV3-2	.	TRBJ2-1	TGTGCCAGCAGCCGGTTAGCGGGGAAGAGCTCCTACAATGAGCAGTTCTTC	CASSRLAGKSSYNEQFF
.	TRBV5-5	.	TRBJ1-6	TGTGCCAGCAGCTTCCCAGATCCCCCTAATTCACCCCTCCACTTT	CASSFPDPPNSPLHF
.	TRBV7-2	.	TRBJ2-3	TGTGCCAGCAGCTTAGTCGTTAGCAGGGAAGATACGCAGTATTTT	CASSLVVSREDTQYF
TRBD2	TRBV4-1	.	TRBJ2-3	TGCGCCAGCGGGACGGTCGGGAGGGCAGATACGCAGTATTTT	CASGTVGRADTQYF
.	TRBV30	.	TRBJ1-1	TGTGCCTGGAGTGTACTTCTGCCAGGTGAAGCTTTCTTT	CAWSVLLPGEAFF
.	TRBV14	.	TRBJ1-6	TGTGCCAGCAGCCAAATGATTTCAGGGGACCATTCACCCCTCCACTTT	CASSQMISGDHSPLHF
.	TRBV6-5	.	TRBJ1-5	TGTGCCAGCCTCCCGGGACTGATTAGCAATCAGCCCCAGCATTTT	CASLPGLISNQPQHF
TRBD1	TRBV4-2	.	TRBJ1-6	TGTGCCAGCAGCCAAGATACGACAGGGCTAAGGTCACCCCTCCACTTT	CASSQDTTGLRSPLHF
TRBD1	TRBV11-2	.	TRBJ2-1	TGTGCCAGCAGCTTGAGTGGGACAGTCTCCTACAATGAGCAGTTCTTC	CASSLSGTVSYNEQFF
.	TRBV7-9	.	TRBJ2-4	TGTGCCAGCAGCTTAGCGACAGGCGAGGGAGTAGCCAAAAACATTCAGTACTTC	CASSLATGEGVAKNIQYF
TRBD2	TRBV15	.	TRBJ2-7	TGTGCCACCAAGACTAGCGAGAGCTCCTACGAGCAGTACTTC	CATKTSESSYEQYF
.	TRBV21-1	.	TRBJ2-1	TGTGCCAGCAGCAACGGGACAGTGTACAATGAGCAGTTCTTC	CASSNGTVYNEQFF
TRBD1	TRBV30	.	TRBJ2-7	TGTGCCTGGGTACCACGGGCAGGGGGCGAGCAGTACTTC	CAWVPRAGGEQYF
.	TRBV10-3	.	TRBJ2-5	TGTGCCATCAGTCCGAGAAGGGGGGGAAAAGAGGAGACCCAGTACTTC	CAISPRRGGKEETQYF
.	TRBV5-8	.	TRBJ1-5	TGTGCCAGCAGCTTGGCAGGCAGGGCGTCCTATCAGCCCCAGCATTTT	CASSLAGRASYQPQHF
TRBD1	TRBV6-5	once	TRBJ2-2	TGTGCCAGCAACCACAGGGGGCATGACGCCGGGGAGCTGTTTTTT	CASNHRGHDAGELFF
TRBD1	TRBV19	.	TRBJ1-1	TGTGCCAGTAGGCCTTCAGGGACAGCAGGTACTGAAGCTTTCTTT	CASRPSGTAGTEAFF
TRBD2	TRBV3-1/TRBV3-2	.	TRBJ2-3	TGTGCCAGCAGCCAAGGTTTGCGACTAGCGGGAGACACAGATACGCAGTATTTT	CASSQGLRLAGDTDTQYF
TRBD1	TRBV18	.	TRBJ1-5	TGTGCCAGCTCCCAGACAGGGGATCACAATCAGCCCCAGCATTTT	CASSQTGDHNQPQHF